Only a few counts were recorded for the clone carrying this T cell receptor (beta chain). This sample is drawn from a study of T cells of healthy individuals. Using its own MiXCR run on the 5' RACE reads, TCRdb lists one record per CDR3 protein. The data hold around 53,000 distinct CDR3 sequences, with roughly 15% observed a single time. This TCR was recovered from a human donor in good health.

CDR3 loop: CAISEWQGYEQYF. The CDR3 nucleotides read TGTGCCATCAGTGAATGGCAGGGCTACGAGCAGTACTTC. The V call is TRBV10-3, the J call TRBJ2-7; D is possibly TRBD1 (5 bases). The length of the CDR3 is 13 residues. Trimming took off 3 bases at V and 3 bases at J, with 9 bases between the two ends. In germline, CDR1 is ENHRY, CDR2 SYGVKD.